The source of this T cell receptor beta chain is a study of cytomegalovirus exposure and HLA in healthy donors. Study conclusions and caveats: Highly shared sequence variants in one cluster were likely a sequencing artifact. Among immune exposure information, only CMV serostatus was available. Cytomegalovirus association was assigned to about 150 TCR beta chains.

The PCR contained 60 Vbeta and 13 Jbeta primers. Some clones are missing from TCRdb's copy, which holds only in-frame ones; the method was immunoSEQ multiplex PCR. The table has 100,000 to 120,000 clones, 70% to 75% seen once. The CDR3 has 13 residues. Trimming cost V 8 bases and J 8 bases, with 19 bases left between them. CDR1 GTSNPN and CDR2 SVGIG come from the germline V gene (reference sequence). This clone has only one observation. Antigen: not known. The sequence was collected from a man aged 40-49 years in good health and CMV-seronegative. The specimen sequenced was PBMCs. The V call is TRBV30, the J call TRBJ2-1; a weak D match, TRBD2 (7 bases). CDR3 DNA sequence: TGTGCCCAAAATAGGGGGGGTGTCGATGAGCAGTTCTTC. This codes for CAQNRGGVDEQFF.